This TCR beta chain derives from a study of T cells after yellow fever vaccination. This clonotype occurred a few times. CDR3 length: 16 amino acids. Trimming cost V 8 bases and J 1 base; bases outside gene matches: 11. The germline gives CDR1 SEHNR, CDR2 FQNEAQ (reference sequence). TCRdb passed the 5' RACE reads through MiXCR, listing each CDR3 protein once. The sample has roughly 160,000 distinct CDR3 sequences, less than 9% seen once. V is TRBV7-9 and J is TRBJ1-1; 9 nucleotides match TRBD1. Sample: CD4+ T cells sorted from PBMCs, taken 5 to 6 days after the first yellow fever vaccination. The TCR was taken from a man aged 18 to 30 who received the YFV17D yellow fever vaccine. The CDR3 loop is CASALQGAKTNTEAFF. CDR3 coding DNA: TGTGCCAGCGCACTACAGGGGGCCAAGACGAACACTGAAGCTTTCTTT.